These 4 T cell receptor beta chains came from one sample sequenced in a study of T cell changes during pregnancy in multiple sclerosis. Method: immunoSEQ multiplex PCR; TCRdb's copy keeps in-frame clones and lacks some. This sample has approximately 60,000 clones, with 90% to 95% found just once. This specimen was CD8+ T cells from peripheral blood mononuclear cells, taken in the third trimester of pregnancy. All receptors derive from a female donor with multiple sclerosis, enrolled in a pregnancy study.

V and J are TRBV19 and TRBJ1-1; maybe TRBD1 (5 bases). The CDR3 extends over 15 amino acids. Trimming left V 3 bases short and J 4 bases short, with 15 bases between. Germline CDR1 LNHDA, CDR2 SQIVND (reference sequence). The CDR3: CASSISGRRGTEAFF. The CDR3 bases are TGTGCCAGTAGTATTTCTGGGAGGAGGGGCACTGAAGCTTTCTTT. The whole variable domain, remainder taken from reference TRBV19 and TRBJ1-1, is DGGITQSPKYLFRKEGQNVTLSCEQNLNHDAMYWYRQDPGQGLRLIYYSQIVNDFQKGDIAEGYSVSREKKESFPLTVTSAQKNPTAFYLCASSISGRRGTEAFFGQGTRLTVV.

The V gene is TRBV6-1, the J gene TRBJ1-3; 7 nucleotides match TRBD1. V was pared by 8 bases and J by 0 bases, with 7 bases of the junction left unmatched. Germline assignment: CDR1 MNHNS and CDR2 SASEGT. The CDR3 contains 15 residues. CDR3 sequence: CASRGPGGSGNTIYF. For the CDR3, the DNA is TGTGCCAGCCGCGGTCCAGGGGGCTCTGGAAACACCATATATTTT.

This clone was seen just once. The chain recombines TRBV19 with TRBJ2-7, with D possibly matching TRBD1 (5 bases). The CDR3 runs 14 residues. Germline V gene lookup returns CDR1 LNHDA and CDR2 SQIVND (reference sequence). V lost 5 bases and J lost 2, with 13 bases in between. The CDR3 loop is CASSWGNGPYEQYF. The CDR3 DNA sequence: TGTGCCAGTAGTTGGGGCAACGGGCCCTACGAGCAGTACTTC.

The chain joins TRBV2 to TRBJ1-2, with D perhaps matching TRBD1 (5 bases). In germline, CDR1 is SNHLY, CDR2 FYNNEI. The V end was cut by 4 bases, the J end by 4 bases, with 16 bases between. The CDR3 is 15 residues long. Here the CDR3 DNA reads TGTGCCAGCAGTGGGCGGGGCATTGGCGTCTATGGCTACACCTTC. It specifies CASSGRGIGVYGYTF.